These 24 T cell receptor beta chains came from one sample sequenced in a study of blood T cell repertoires in COVID-19. Libraries were prepared by immunoSEQ multiplex PCR; TCRdb keeps only in-frame clonotypes and omits some of them. The repertoire holds about 270,000 clones, with about 89% as singletons. The sequenced material came from peripheral blood. Receptor source: a man aged 40-50 years with active or convalescent COVID-19.

The rearrangement links TRBV9 to TRBJ2-1, with 10 bases aligning to TRBD2. This CDR3 contains 16 residues. Germline CDR1 is SGDLS and CDR2 is YYNGEE. The V segment lost 4 bases and the J segment 0 bases; nucleotides outside the gene matches: 4. CDR3 sequence reads: CASSPLAGSSYNEQFF. Here the CDR3 DNA reads TGTGCCAGCAGCCCACTAGCGGGGAGCTCCTACAATGAGCAGTTCTTC.

The rearrangement links TRBV10-2 to TRBJ1-4; 7 bases map to TRBD1. Trimming removed 9 bases from V and 5 bases from J; junction bases left unmatched: 9. This CDR3 is built from 14 residues. CDR1 WSHSY and CDR2 SAAADI come from the germline V gene. CDR3: CASLSGTANEKLFF. CDR3 sequence (DNA): TGCGCCAGTCTCTCCGGGACAGCAAATGAAAAACTGTTTTTT.

The CDR3 nucleotides are TGTGCCAGCAGCTTAGGGGCAGGGAGGGGCGCTGAAGCTTTCTTT. Translated, it gives CASSLGAGRGAEAFF. This rearrangement joins TRBV7-2 to TRBJ1-1, with a weak D call TRBD1 (5 bases). V lost 1 base and J lost 6, with 15 bases in between. This CDR3 is 15 amino acids long. Germline loops: CDR1 SGHTA, CDR2 FQGNSA.

The chain couples TRBV7-2 to TRBJ1-1; the D gene is possibly TRBD1 (6 bases). CDR1 SGHTA and CDR2 FQGNSA come from the germline V gene. The CDR3 runs to 18 residues. Trimming cost V 4 bases and J 3 bases, with 24 bases left between them. CDR3 in amino acids: CASSWGGLGSSLDTEAFF. The CDR3 DNA sequence: TGTGCCAGCAGCTGGGGGGGCCTGGGTAGTTCGTTGGACACTGAAGCTTTCTTT. The full variable domain, with the rest looked up from reference TRBV7-2 and TRBJ1-1, is GAGVSQSPSNKVTEKGKDVELRCDPISGHTALYWYRQSLGQGLEFLIYFQGNSAPDKSGLPSDRFSAERTGGSVSTLTIQRTQQEDSAVYLCASSWGGLGSSLDTEAFFGQGTRLTVV.

This sequence joins TRBV29-1 and TRBJ1-2, with D uncertain. Germline V gene data show CDR1 as SQVTM and CDR2 as ANQGSEA. V was shortened by 6 bases and J by 0 bases, with 5 bases between the two germline ends. The CDR3 has 11 residues. In nucleotides, the CDR3 is TGCAGCGTGGCAGCTAACTATGGCTACACCTTC. This gives the protein CSVAANYGYTF.

V is TRBV4-2 and J is TRBJ1-6; D is possibly TRBD1 (5 bases). With 0 bases removed from V and 4 bases from J, the gap between germline ends came to 10 bases. This CDR3 comprises 16 residues. Germline V gene sequence: CDR1 LGHNA, CDR2 YNFKEQ. The CDR3 DNA follows: TGTGCCAGCAGCCAAGATGGGGCCCTATATAATTCACCCCTCCACTTT. Translation gives CASSQDGALYNSPLHF.

Concerning this clone itself: Within the sample, other DNA sequences also encode this same CDR3. This chain connects TRBV6-5 to TRBJ1-2; TRBD1 might be the D (5 bases). Per the germline V gene, CDR1 is MNHEY and CDR2 is SVGAGI. Trimming took 6 bases from V and 1 from J, leaving 6 bases between them. The CDR3 contains 12 residues. CDR3 sequence (DNA): TGTGCCAGCAGCCAGGGTAACTATGGCTACACCTTC. Translating gives CASSQGNYGYTF.

J is TRBJ2-1 and V is TRBV24-1; the D gene is possibly TRBD2 (6 bases). The V end lost 9 bases, the J end lost 5 bases, and 16 bases lay between the germline ends. Germline V gene data show CDR1 as KGHDR and CDR2 as SFDVKD. The CDR3 extends over 14 amino acids. This chain's CDR3 is CATESASAHNEQFF. The CDR3 bases are TGTGCCACCGAGAGCGCTAGCGCGCACAATGAGCAGTTCTTC.

The V call is TRBV18, the J call TRBJ2-3; no reliable D call. The germline CDR1 and CDR2 sequences are KGHSH and LQKENI. There are 15 residues in the CDR3. V was trimmed by 3 bases and J by 2 bases, leaving 12 bases between them. CDR3 DNA: TGTGCCAGCTCACCTTTTTTCCTAGACACAGATACGCAGTATTTT. Protein: CASSPFFLDTDTQYF.

This clone has a single count. The chain carries TRBV25-1 and TRBJ1-1, with 9 bases identical to TRBD1. Germline CDR1 MGHDK, CDR2 SYGVNS. Losses at the gene ends were 4 bases for V and 4 bases for J; bases not matched to a gene: 7. CDR3 length equals 15 residues. CDR3 bases: TGTGCCAGCAGTGCACACAGGGGGCTGGTCACTGAAGCTTTCTTT. The encoded protein is CASSAHRGLVTEAFF.

This clone was counted a single time. The gene calls are TRBV12-3 or TRBV12-4 and TRBJ2-2; D gene ambiguous. The CDR3 totals 13 residues. V was clipped by 6 bases and J by 6 bases, with 11 bases between them. CDR3 protein: CASRQTRPGELFF. DNA for the CDR3: TGTGCCAGCAGGCAGACAAGGCCCGGGGAGCTGTTTTTT.

The V gene is TRBV3-1 (or the pseudogene TRBV3-2), the J gene TRBJ1-2; TRBD1 might be the D (5 bases). Trimming took 0 bases from V and 8 from J, leaving 16 bases between them. From germline, CDR1 is LGHDT and CDR2 YNNKEL (reference sequence). The CDR3 is made up of 15 amino acids. The chain's CDR3 is CASSQDLGREGGYTF. DNA for the CDR3: TGTGCCAGCAGCCAAGATCTTGGCAGGGAAGGCGGCTACACCTTC.

This chain uses TRBV5-4 with TRBJ2-7, with D possibly matching TRBD2 (6 bases). Trimming stripped 4 bases from V and 0 bases from J, with 8 bases between. The CDR3 has 13 residues. CDR1 and CDR2 (germline): SGHNT, YYREEE (reference sequence). CDR3 sequence (DNA): TGTGCCAGCAGCCCGGGGGACTCCTACGAGCAGTACTTC. Amino acid sequence: CASSPGDSYEQYF.

In DNA, the CDR3 is TGTGCCTGGAGTGCTCCCCGGCCGGGGGGAGGAGGCTACACCTTC. Its protein is CAWSAPRPGGGGYTF. The rearrangement links TRBV30 to TRBJ1-2, with D perhaps matching TRBD1 (5 bases). The CDR3 sequence is 15 residues long. V was shortened by 1 base and J by 8 bases, with 20 bases between the two germline ends. Germline values: CDR1 GTSNPN, CDR2 SVGIG (reference sequence).

This chain links TRBV18 with TRBJ1-5; 8 nucleotides agree with TRBD1. V gave up 3 bases and J gave up 0 bases; unmatched junction bases: 7. Germline CDR1 and CDR2: KGHSH and LQKENI. The CDR3 loop spans 17 amino acids. The CDR3: CASSPPPTGDSNQPQHF. For the CDR3, the DNA is TGTGCCAGCTCACCCCCCCCGACAGGGGATAGCAATCAGCCCCAGCATTTT.

The chain uses TRBV7-2 and TRBJ1-1; no clear D. The CDR3 runs to 15 residues. V shed 0 bases and J shed 0 bases, with 8 bases lying between them. CDR1 SGHTA and CDR2 FQGNSA come from the germline V gene. In DNA, the CDR3 is TGTGCCAGCAGCTTAGCTCCAGGCATGAACACTGAAGCTTTCTTT. It encodes CASSLAPGMNTEAFF.

The rearrangement joins TRBV2 to TRBJ1-5; 7 bases align to TRBD1. The CDR3 sequence is 13 residues long. V dropped 6 bases and J dropped 6; count of bases not matched to a gene: 5. Germline V gene sequence: CDR1 SNHLY, CDR2 FYNNEI. CDR3 amino acids: CASRGTVGQPQHF. The CDR3 region has the DNA TGTGCCAGCAGAGGGACAGTTGGTCAGCCCCAGCATTTT.

V and J are TRBV10-1 and TRBJ1-6, with unresolved D. The ends were cut back, 6 bases at V and 1 base at J, with 7 bases in the middle. CDR1 WNHNN and CDR2 SYGVQD come from the germline V gene (reference sequence). This CDR3 has 14 residues. The CDR3 DNA sequence: TGCGCCAGCAGCAGTGAATCCTATAATTCACCCCTCCACTTT. Its protein is CASSSESYNSPLHF.

The chain combines TRBV6-2 or TRBV6-3 with TRBJ1-1; maybe TRBD1 (5 bases). CDR1 and CDR2 (germline): MNHEY, SVGEGT. Trimming removed 2 bases at V and 2 bases at J, with 6 bases between. This CDR3 spans 13 amino acids. DNA for the CDR3: TGTGCCAGCAGTTACAGGGGAAACACTGAAGCTTTCTTT. The encoded protein is CASSYRGNTEAFF.

V usage is TRBV30 and J usage is TRBJ1-6; a possible D gene is TRBD1 (5 bases). V lost 0 bases to trimming and J lost 16 bases, with 16 bases between them. There are 13 residues in the CDR3. Germline values: CDR1 GTSNPN, CDR2 SVGIG (reference sequence). The CDR3 region has the DNA TGTGCCTGGAGTGTGAGCCTCACGGGGGATCTCCACTTT. Translated: CAWSVSLTGDLHF.

The CDR3 here is CSVEYPPGSRIEAFF. CDR3 nucleotide sequence: TGCAGCGTTGAATATCCCCCCGGGTCCCGTATTGAAGCTTTCTTT. The chain employs TRBV29-1 and TRBJ1-1; D gene ambiguous. In germline, CDR1 is SQVTM, CDR2 ANQGSEA. The length of the CDR3 is 15 residues. With 2 bases removed from V and 7 bases from J, the gap between germline ends came to 20 bases.

This clone has only one observation. The J gene is TRBJ1-1, the V gene TRBV12-3 or TRBV12-4; D is undetermined. The CDR3 runs to 13 residues. Trimming stripped 2 bases from V and 4 bases from J, with 8 bases between. The CDR3 is CASSLIGRTEAFF. The CDR3, as DNA: TGTGCCAGCAGTTTAATCGGTCGCACTGAAGCTTTCTTT.

The rearrangement uses TRBV7-2 and TRBJ2-5; TRBD2 agrees at 11 bases. The CDR3 is made up of 16 amino acids. The V and J ends lost 6 bases and 7 bases, in that order; junction bases with no gene match: 13. Germline CDR1 reads SGHTA; CDR2 reads FQGNSA. The CDR3 DNA sequence: TGTGCCAGCAGATCCGGACTAGCGGGCCCTCGGGGGACCCAGTACTTC. It codes for CASRSGLAGPRGTQYF.

Of note for this clone: The identical CDR3 is also encoded by other nucleotide sequences in the sample. The chain is built from TRBV28 and TRBJ1-2; possible D gene TRBD1, 5 bases. The length of the CDR3 is 13 residues. V was cut by 3 bases and J by 2 bases, with 7 bases left in between. Germline values: CDR1 MDHEN, CDR2 SYDVKM. The CDR3 DNA reads as TGTGCCAGCAGTTTGGGGCAGAACTATGGCTACACCTTC. It yields the protein CASSLGQNYGYTF.